A selection of T cell receptor beta chains follows, all from one sample in a study of cytomegalovirus exposure and HLA in healthy donors. Repertoires were generated with immunoSEQ multiplex PCR, while TCRdb's copy carries only in-frame clones and drops some. The sample lists 150,000 to 200,000 clones, roughly four fifths occurring once. Specimen: PBMCs. These receptors were taken from a woman aged 18-29 years in good health and CMV-seronegative. Each CDR3 is given with its conserved first and last residue. The order of the fields is CDR3 protein, J gene, V gene.

CAWSPTLAGGPQTDTQYF | TRBJ2-3 | TRBV30
CATLQGSMNTEAFF | TRBJ1-1 | TRBV2
CASNSPLAIGRGTDTQYF | TRBJ2-3 | TRBV11-2
CASSQELGGADTQYF | TRBJ2-3 | TRBV4-3
CASSRGSLLGGETQYF | TRBJ2-5 | TRBV19
CASSRDKNQPQHF | TRBJ1-5 | TRBV7-9
CASSLVGGASGTDNEQFF | TRBJ2-1 | TRBV7-9
CAITGGNSYEQYF | TRBJ2-7 | TRBV10-3
CASRLTSTWSGSYGYTF | TRBJ1-2 | TRBV28
CASGRAGEQYF | TRBJ2-7 | TRBV6-5
CASSILAGVPGELFF | TRBJ2-2 | TRBV19
CASSLWRRGNEQFF | TRBJ2-1 | TRBV27
CASSLIGTSTQETQYF | TRBJ2-5 | TRBV7-2
CASSAHLSGLLANTQYF | TRBJ2-3 | TRBV5-1
CASSLGGPNSPLHF | TRBJ1-6 | TRBV27
CATSTGHSNSPLHF | TRBJ1-6 | TRBV15
CASSTPGQGGQPQHF | TRBJ1-5 | TRBV28
CASSLDRLQYNSPLHF | TRBJ1-6 | TRBV27
CASSLVPGEWNTEAFF | TRBJ1-1 | TRBV5-8
CASSPTLAGSGELFF | TRBJ2-2 | TRBV19
CASSLAPGVTEAFF | TRBJ1-1 | TRBV5-5
CASSQLPFGEGGPPGANVLTF | TRBJ2-6 | TRBV4-3
CASSRTGQGAPPKLFF | TRBJ1-4 | TRBV14
CASSIPNPSRGYTF | TRBJ1-2 | TRBV19
CSVLSLSLLETQYF | TRBJ2-5 | TRBV29-1
CSVVGTLRTDTQYF | TRBJ2-3 | TRBV29-1
CASSVRRDWAQDTQYF | TRBJ2-3 | TRBV13
CASNVRQGPHEQYF | TRBJ2-7 | TRBV28
CASGWQAFYEQYF | TRBJ2-7 | TRBV27
CASGVGQDYEQYF | TRBJ2-7 | TRBV10-2
CASSPLWIRGRGHTGELFF | TRBJ2-2 | TRBV5-5
CSVAVGQGNQPQHF | TRBJ1-5 | TRBV29-1
CASSKIKGAVYTF | TRBJ1-2 | TRBV21-1
CASSLSDRYYGYTF | TRBJ1-2 | TRBV28
CASSPDRPVETQYF | TRBJ2-5 | TRBV4-2
CSVGLIPVVNTEAFF | TRBJ1-1 | TRBV29-1
CASSLLTGGGSYNEQFF | TRBJ2-1 | TRBV5-1
CASSLDASGNYNEQFF | TRBJ2-1 | TRBV7-2
CSVYLVSGYTF | TRBJ1-2 | TRBV29-1
CASSSGTSGRREQFF | TRBJ2-1 | TRBV7-2
CASRTRELSYEQYF | TRBJ2-7 | TRBV27
CASIFGTSGSNEQFF | TRBJ2-1 | TRBV6-1
CASRSASSYEQYF | TRBJ2-7 | TRBV28
CASSRDSPNYGYTF | TRBJ1-2 | TRBV5-1
CASSLVASNEKLFF | TRBJ1-4 | TRBV5-1
CASSLVLGGTGELFF | TRBJ2-2 | TRBV7-2
CASRGQERGNEQFF | TRBJ2-1 | TRBV13
CASSFLMGAGETQYF | TRBJ2-5 | TRBV2
CAISVGGGEKLFF | TRBJ1-4 | TRBV10-3
CASSFFRGVRTREAPLHF | TRBJ1-6 | TRBV28
CASSLETPYTGELFF | TRBJ2-2 | TRBV27
CASSLHDRAIHEQYF | TRBJ2-7 | TRBV28
CATSRLAGGLLSDEQYF | TRBJ2-7 | TRBV15